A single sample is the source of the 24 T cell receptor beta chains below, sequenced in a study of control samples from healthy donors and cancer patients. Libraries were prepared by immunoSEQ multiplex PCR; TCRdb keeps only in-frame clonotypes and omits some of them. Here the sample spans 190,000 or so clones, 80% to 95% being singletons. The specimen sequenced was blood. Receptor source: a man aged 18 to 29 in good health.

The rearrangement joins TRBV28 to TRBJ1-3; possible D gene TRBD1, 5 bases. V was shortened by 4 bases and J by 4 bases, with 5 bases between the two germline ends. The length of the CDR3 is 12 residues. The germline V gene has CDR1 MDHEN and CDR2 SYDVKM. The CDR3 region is CASSWGGNTIYF. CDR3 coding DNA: TGTGCCAGCAGTTGGGGGGGAAACACCATATATTTT.

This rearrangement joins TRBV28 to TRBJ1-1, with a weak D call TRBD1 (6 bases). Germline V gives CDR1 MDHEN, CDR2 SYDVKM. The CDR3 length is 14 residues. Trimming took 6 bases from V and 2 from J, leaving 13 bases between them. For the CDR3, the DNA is TGTGCCAGCAGAGAAACAGGGTTTAACACTGAAGCTTTCTTT. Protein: CASRETGFNTEAFF.

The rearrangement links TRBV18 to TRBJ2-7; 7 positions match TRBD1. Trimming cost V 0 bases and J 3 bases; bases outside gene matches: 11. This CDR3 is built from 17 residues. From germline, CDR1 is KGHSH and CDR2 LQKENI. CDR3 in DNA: TGTGCCAGCTCACCACCGGGTTCCGCGACAGGGAGCTACGAGCAGTACTTC. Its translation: CASSPPGSATGSYEQYF.

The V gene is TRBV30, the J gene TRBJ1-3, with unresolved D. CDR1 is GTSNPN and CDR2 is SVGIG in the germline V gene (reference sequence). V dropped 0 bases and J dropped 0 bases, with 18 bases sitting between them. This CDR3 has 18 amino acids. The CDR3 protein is CAWSVLGTPLSSGNTIYF. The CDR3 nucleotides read TGTGCCTGGAGTGTACTCGGAACTCCACTCAGCTCTGGAAACACCATATATTTT.

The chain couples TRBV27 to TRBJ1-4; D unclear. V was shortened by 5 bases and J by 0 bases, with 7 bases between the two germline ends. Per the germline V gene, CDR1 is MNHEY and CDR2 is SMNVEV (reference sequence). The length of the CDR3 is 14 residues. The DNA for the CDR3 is TGTGCCAGCAGTCTGCGAGCAACTAATGAAAAACTGTTTTTT. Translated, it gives CASSLRATNEKLFF.

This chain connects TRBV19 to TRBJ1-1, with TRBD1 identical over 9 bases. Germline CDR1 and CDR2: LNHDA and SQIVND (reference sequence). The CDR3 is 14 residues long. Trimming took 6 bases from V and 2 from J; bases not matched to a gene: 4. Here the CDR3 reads CASSRTGDNTEAFF. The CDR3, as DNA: TGTGCCAGTAGCAGGACAGGGGATAACACTGAAGCTTTCTTT.

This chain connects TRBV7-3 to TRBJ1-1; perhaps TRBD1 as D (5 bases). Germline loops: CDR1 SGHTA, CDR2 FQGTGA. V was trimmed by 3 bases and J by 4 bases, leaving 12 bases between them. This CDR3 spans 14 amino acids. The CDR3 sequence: CASSLGPGSTEAFF. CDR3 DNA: TGTGCCAGCAGCTTGGGGCCCGGAAGCACTGAAGCTTTCTTT.

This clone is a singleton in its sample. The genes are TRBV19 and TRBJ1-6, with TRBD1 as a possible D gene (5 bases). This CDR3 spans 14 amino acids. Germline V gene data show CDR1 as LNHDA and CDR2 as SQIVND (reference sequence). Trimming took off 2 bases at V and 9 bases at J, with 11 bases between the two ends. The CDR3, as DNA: TGTGCCAGTAGTATAACGACAGAGAGTTCACCCCTCCACTTT. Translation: CASSITTESSPLHF.

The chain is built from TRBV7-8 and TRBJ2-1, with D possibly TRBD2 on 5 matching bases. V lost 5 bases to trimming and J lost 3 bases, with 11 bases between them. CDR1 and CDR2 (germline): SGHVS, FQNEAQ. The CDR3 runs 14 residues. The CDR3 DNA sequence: TGTGCCAGCAGCCCCCGGGAAGTCTACAATGAGCAGTTCTTC. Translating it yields CASSPREVYNEQFF.

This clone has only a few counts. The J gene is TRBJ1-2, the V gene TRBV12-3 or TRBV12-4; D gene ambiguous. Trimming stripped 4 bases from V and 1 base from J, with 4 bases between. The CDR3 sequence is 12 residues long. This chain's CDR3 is CASSWSNYGYTF. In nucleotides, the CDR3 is TGTGCCAGCAGTTGGAGTAACTATGGCTACACCTTC.

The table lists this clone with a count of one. CDR3 amino acids: CASQDFSGNTIYF. The DNA for the CDR3 is TGTGCCAGCCAGGACTTCTCTGGAAACACCATATATTTT. V and J are TRBV3-1 (or the pseudogene TRBV3-2) and TRBJ1-3; D uncertain. The CDR3 has 13 residues. Deletions cut 8 bases from V and 0 bases from J, with 8 bases between. The germline V gene encodes CDR1 LGHDT and CDR2 YNNKEL (reference sequence).

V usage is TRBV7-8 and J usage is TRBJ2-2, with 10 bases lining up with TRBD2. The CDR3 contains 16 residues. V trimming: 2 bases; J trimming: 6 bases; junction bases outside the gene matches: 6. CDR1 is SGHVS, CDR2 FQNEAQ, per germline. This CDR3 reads CASSLRSGGAPGELFF. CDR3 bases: TGTGCCAGCAGCTTACGGAGCGGGGGGGCCCCCGGGGAGCTGTTTTTT. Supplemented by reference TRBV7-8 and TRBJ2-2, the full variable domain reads GAGVSQSPRYKVAKRGQDVALRCDPISGHVSLFWYQQALGQGPEFLTYFQNEAQLDKSGLPSDRFFAERPEGSVSTLKIQRTQQEDSAVYLCASSLRSGGAPGELFFGEGSRLTVL.

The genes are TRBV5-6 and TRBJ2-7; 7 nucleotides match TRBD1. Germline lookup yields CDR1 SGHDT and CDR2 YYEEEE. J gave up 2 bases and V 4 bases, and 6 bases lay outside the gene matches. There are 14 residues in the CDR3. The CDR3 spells CASSPRDSTYEQYF. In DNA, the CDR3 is TGTGCCAGCAGCCCCCGGGACAGCACCTACGAGCAGTACTTC.

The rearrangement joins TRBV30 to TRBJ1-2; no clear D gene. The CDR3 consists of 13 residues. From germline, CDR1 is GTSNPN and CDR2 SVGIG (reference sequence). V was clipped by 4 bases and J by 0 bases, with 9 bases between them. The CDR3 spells CAWTRVANYGYTF. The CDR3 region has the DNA TGTGCCTGGACTCGAGTCGCTAACTATGGCTACACCTTC.

The CDR3 DNA follows: TGTGCCAGCGGACAGGTTAACTATGGCTACACCTTC. It yields the protein CASGQVNYGYTF. The chain combines TRBV6-5 with TRBJ1-2; 7 nucleotides line up with TRBD1. Germline V gene lookup returns CDR1 MNHEY and CDR2 SVGAGI. The CDR3 totals 12 residues. The junction had 1 base not matched to a gene; V was cut back by 8 bases and J by 1 base.

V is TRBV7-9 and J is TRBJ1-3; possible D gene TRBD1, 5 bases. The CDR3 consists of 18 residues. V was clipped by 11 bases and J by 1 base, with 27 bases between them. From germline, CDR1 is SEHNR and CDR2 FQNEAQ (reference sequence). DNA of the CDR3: TGTGCCGGATGGGCCAATTTAGGCAGGGAAGAATCTGGAAACACCATATATTTT. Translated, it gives CAGWANLGREESGNTIYF.

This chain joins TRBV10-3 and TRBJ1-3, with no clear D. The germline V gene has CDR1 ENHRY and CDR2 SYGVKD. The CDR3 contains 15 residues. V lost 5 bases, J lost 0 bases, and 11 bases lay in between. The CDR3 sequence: CAISINVDSGNTIYF. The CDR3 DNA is TGTGCCATCAGTATTAACGTCGACTCTGGAAACACCATATATTTT.

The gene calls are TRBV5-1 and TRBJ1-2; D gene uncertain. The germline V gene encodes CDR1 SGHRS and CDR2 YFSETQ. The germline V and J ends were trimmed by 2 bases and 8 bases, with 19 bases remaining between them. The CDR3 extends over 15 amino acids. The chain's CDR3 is CASSLRRTDLRGYTF. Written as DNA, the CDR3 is TGCGCCAGCAGCTTACGAAGGACGGACCTTAGAGGCTACACCTTC.

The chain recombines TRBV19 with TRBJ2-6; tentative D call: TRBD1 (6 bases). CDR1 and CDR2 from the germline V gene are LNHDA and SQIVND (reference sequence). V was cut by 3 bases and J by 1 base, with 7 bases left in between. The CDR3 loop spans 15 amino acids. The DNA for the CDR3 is TGTGCCAGTAGTATCAGGGGATCTGGGGCCAACGTCCTGACTTTC. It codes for CASSIRGSGANVLTF.

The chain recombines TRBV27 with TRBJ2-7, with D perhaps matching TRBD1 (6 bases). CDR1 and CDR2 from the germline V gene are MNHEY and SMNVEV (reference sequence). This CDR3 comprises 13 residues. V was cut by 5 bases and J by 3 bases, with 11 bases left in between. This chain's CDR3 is CASSPPTGYEQYF. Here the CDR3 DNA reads TGTGCCAGCAGTCCCCCGACAGGCTACGAGCAGTACTTC.

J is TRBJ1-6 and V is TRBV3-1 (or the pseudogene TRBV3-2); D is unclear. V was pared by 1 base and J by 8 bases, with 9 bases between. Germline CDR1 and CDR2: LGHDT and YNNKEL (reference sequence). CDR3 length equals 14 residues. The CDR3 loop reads CASSQGGGDSPLHF. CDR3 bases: TGTGCCAGCAGCCAAGGGGGAGGAGATTCACCCCTCCACTTT.

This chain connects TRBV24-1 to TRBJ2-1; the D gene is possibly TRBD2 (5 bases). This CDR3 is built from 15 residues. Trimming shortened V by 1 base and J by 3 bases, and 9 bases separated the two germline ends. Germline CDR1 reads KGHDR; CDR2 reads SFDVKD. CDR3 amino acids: CATSDLRGLYNEQFF. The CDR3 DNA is TGTGCCACCAGTGATTTAAGAGGACTCTACAATGAGCAGTTCTTC.

The CDR3 nucleotides read TGTGCCAGCAGCATAGTCGTTGCCCTGGGGGTCACAGATACGCAGTATTTT. Residues: CASSIVVALGVTDTQYF. The V call is TRBV5-6, the J call TRBJ2-3; D assignment may be TRBD1 or TRBD2 (5 bases each). In germline, CDR1 is SGHDT, CDR2 YYEEEE. Trimming left V 4 bases short and J 2 bases short, with 20 bases between. This CDR3 is 17 amino acids long.

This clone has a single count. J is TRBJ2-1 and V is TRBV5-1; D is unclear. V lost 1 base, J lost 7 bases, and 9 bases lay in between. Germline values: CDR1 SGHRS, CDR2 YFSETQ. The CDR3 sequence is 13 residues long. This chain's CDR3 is CASSLLTENEQFF. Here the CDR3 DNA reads TGCGCCAGCAGCTTGTTAACGGAAAATGAGCAGTTCTTC.